This T cell receptor (beta chain) was captured by sequencing in a study of shared clonotypes between healthy human individuals. Regarding the study as a whole: Limited genetic and exposure-history diversity came from having few donors. Clonotypes that were shared across a handful of donors made up approximately 5% of naive CD4 clonotypes.

On this clone itself: As yet, its antigen is unknown.

The length of the CDR3 is 15 residues. Germline V gene data show CDR1 as SGDLS and CDR2 as YYNGEE. The J segment lost 10 bases and the V segment lost 0 bases, leaving 7 bases of the junction unmatched. Assay execution took place at the deep level. Some clones are missing from TCRdb's copy, which holds only in-frame ones; the method was immunoSEQ multiplex PCR. Among 2 million to 2.5 million clones listed, 80% to 95% were seen once. This TCR was recovered from a young man in good health. Some clones in this sample may be carry-over from other donors' samples. This chain connects TRBV9 to TRBJ2-1; TRBD2 matches 10 bases. Sequenced: naive CD4+ T cells from PBMCs. Subset reported: CD45RA+ positively selected. The CDR3 loop reads CASSVGTSGVTEQFF. The CDR3 bases are TGTGCCAGCAGCGTAGGGACTAGCGGCGTCACGGAGCAGTTCTTC.